These 32 T cell receptor beta chains were sequenced from one sample in a study of T-cell memory formation after mild COVID-19. MiXCR, applied by TCRdb to the 5' RACE reads, yields one record per CDR3 protein. The sample lists 250,000 to 350,000 distinct CDR3 sequences; roughly a fifth were seen once. Sequenced material: PBMCs or a T cell subset sorted from them (not recorded which). The receptors were sampled from a man aged 18 to 29 who had mild COVID-19 (a few samples of this study predate the infection). Cell type and time point are not known.

The sample holds a few counts of this clonotype. V and J are TRBV4-2 and TRBJ1-1; D is ambiguous. V dropped 5 bases and J dropped 2 bases, with 15 bases sitting between them. The germline CDR1 and CDR2 sequences are LGHNA and YNFKEQ. The CDR3 contains 15 residues. DNA of the CDR3: TGTGCCAGCAGCTCCGCACGCAGGCTTAACACTGAAGCTTTCTTT. It is translated as CASSSARRLNTEAFF.

The chain employs TRBV6-2 or TRBV6-3 and TRBJ2-3; D perhaps matches TRBD1 (5 bases). Germline V gene sequence: CDR1 MNHEY, CDR2 SVGEGT. Trimming took off 6 bases at V and 4 bases at J, with 23 bases between the two ends. The CDR3 spans 17 residues. CDR3 sequence: CASRADWGTPWADTQYF. The CDR3 coding sequence is TGTGCCAGCAGGGCTGACTGGGGCACACCCTGGGCAGATACGCAGTATTTT.

In its sample, this clonotype was seen once. This chain links TRBV7-9 with TRBJ2-4, with D possibly TRBD1 on 6 matching bases. The germline CDR1 and CDR2 sequences are SEHNR and FQNEAQ (reference sequence). The CDR3 totals 17 residues. Trimming removed 4 bases from V and 0 bases from J, with 16 bases in between. CDR3 nucleotide sequence: TGTGCCAGCAGCTCGCAACAGGGACGGCTAGCCAAAAACATTCAGTACTTC. Translated: CASSSQQGRLAKNIQYF.

This clonotype was detected a few times. This sequence joins TRBV12-3 or TRBV12-4 and TRBJ1-5, with TRBD1 identical over 9 bases. There are 15 residues in the CDR3. Trimming removed 6 bases from V and 4 bases from J; junction bases left unmatched: 7. CDR3 protein: CASRRDRGRNQPQHF. As DNA, the CDR3 is TGTGCCAGCAGACGAGACAGGGGGAGGAATCAGCCCCAGCATTTT.

The V call is TRBV5-1, the J call TRBJ1-5; TRBD1 agrees at 7 bases. This CDR3 has 15 amino acids. CDR1 and CDR2 from the germline V gene are SGHRS and YFSETQ. V lost 1 base and J lost 7; bases outside the gene matches: 8. The CDR3, as DNA: TGCGCCAGCAGCTTGCAGCCAGGGGGAAAACAGCCCCAGCATTTT. Translated, it gives CASSLQPGGKQPQHF.

V gene TRBV29-1 combines with J gene TRBJ1-3; TRBD1 matches 9 bases. Germline-derived CDR1 and CDR2 are SQVTM and ANQGSEA. The CDR3 loop spans 13 amino acids. With V trimmed by 6 bases and J by 4 bases, 4 bases remained unmatched. CDR3 sequence reads: CSVIQGAGNTIYF. CDR3 nucleotide sequence: TGCAGCGTGATACAGGGGGCAGGAAACACCATATATTTT.

V and J are TRBV7-9 and TRBJ2-3; 15 nucleotides agree with TRBD2. The V gene's germline CDR1 is SEHNR and CDR2 FQNEAQ (reference sequence). The CDR3 length is 17 residues. The V and J ends lost 5 bases and 4 bases, in that order; junction bases with no gene match: 7. CDR3 protein: CASSGRTSGGAPDTQYF. The DNA for the CDR3 is TGTGCCAGCAGCGGAAGGACTAGCGGGGGGGCGCCAGATACGCAGTATTTT.

This clonotype showed up just a few times. This sequence joins TRBV9 and TRBJ1-1; D remains unclear. Germline CDR1 and CDR2: SGDLS and YYNGEE. V shed 4 bases and J shed 4 bases, with 11 bases lying between them. The CDR3 covers 13 residues. For the CDR3, the DNA is TGTGCCAGCAGCCCTACCGTGGGCACTGAAGCTTTCTTT. This codes for CASSPTVGTEAFF.

V gene TRBV10-3 combines with J gene TRBJ1-1, with 7 bases fitting TRBD1. This CDR3 has 15 amino acids. Germline values: CDR1 ENHRY, CDR2 SYGVKD. The V and J ends lost 0 bases and 5 bases, in that order; junction bases with no gene match: 6. The CDR3 DNA is TGTGCCATCAGTGAGTCGAACAGGGGACGGACTGAAGCTTTCTTT. As protein: CAISESNRGRTEAFF.

The rearrangement links TRBV7-2 to TRBJ2-2; D is unresolved. V was clipped by 4 bases and J by 7 bases, with 7 bases between them. This CDR3 is built from 12 residues. Per the germline V gene, CDR1 is SGHTA and CDR2 is FQGNSA. The CDR3 protein is CASSSYYGELFF. The CDR3, as DNA: TGTGCCAGCAGCTCTTATTACGGGGAGCTGTTTTTT.

This clonotype was seen a handful of times. The V call is TRBV5-6, the J call TRBJ2-6, with unresolved D. The germline V and J ends were trimmed by 0 bases and 0 bases, with 13 bases remaining between them. Germline CDR1 and CDR2: SGHDT and YYEEEE. This CDR3 is 18 amino acids long. The CDR3 DNA sequence: TGTGCCAGCAGCTTGGGTACAGTCTTGGTCTCTGGGGCCAACGTCCTGACTTTC. It translates to CASSLGTVLVSGANVLTF.

The table lists this clonotype with a few counts. The chain links TRBV6-6 to TRBJ1-2, with a weak D call TRBD1 (5 bases). V was clipped by 8 bases and J by 8 bases, with 15 bases between them. Per germline, CDR1 MNHNY and CDR2 SVGAGI (reference sequence). This CDR3 region has 12 residues. This CDR3 is CASARELRGYTF. The CDR3 bases are TGTGCCAGCGCCAGGGAATTACGGGGCTACACCTTC.

The table lists this clonotype with a count of one. This rearrangement joins TRBV20-1 to TRBJ2-1; TRBD2 aligns across 11 bases. V dropped 1 base and J dropped 0; count of bases not matched to a gene: 8. Germline assignment: CDR1 DFQATT and CDR2 SNEGSKA (reference sequence). This CDR3 has 18 amino acids. The CDR3 DNA reads as TGCAGTGCTAGAGGTGGTCTAGCGGGGGGCCTCTCCTACAATGAGCAGTTCTTC. Amino acid sequence: CSARGGLAGGLSYNEQFF.

The rearrangement joins TRBV11-2 to TRBJ2-4; 9 bases align to TRBD2. V dropped 5 bases and J dropped 3; count of bases not matched to a gene: 2. CDR1 is SGHAT and CDR2 is FQNNGV in the germline V gene. There are 14 residues in the CDR3. In DNA, the CDR3 is TGTGCCAGCAGCCCGACTAGCGGCAAAAACATTCAGTACTTC. This sequence encodes CASSPTSGKNIQYF.

There are a few counts of this clonotype. This sequence joins TRBV4-1 and TRBJ1-1; D remains unclear. The CDR3 has 16 amino acids. Germline CDR1 is MGHRA and CDR2 is YSYEKL. V gave up 4 bases and J gave up 1 base, with 16 bases separating them. The CDR3 DNA reads TGCGCCAGCAGCCGGTTGACGGGGAGATCGAACACTGAAGCTTTCTTT. This translates into CASSRLTGRSNTEAFF.

This clonotype was seen only a few times. As DNA, the CDR3 is TGTGCCAGCAGCCAAGATCCCGGACACAGACTTCCGAACACTGAAGCTTTCTTT. The encoded protein is CASSQDPGHRLPNTEAFF. The chain uses TRBV3-1 and TRBJ1-1; a weak D match, TRBD1 (5 bases). The CDR3 contains 18 residues. Trimming shortened V by 0 bases and J by 1 base, and 18 bases separated the two germline ends. CDR1 LGHDT and CDR2 YNNKEL come from the germline V gene (reference sequence). Together with reference TRBV3-1 and TRBJ1-1, the CDR3 gives the full variable domain: DTAVSQTPKYLVTQMGNDKSIKCEQNLGHDTMYWYKQDSKKFLKIMFSYNNKELIINETVPNRFSPKSPDKAHLNLHINSLELGDSAVYFCASSQDPGHRLPNTEAFFGQGTRLTVV.

The CDR3 loop reads CASSLSPVLNEKLFF. Here the CDR3 DNA reads TGCGCCAGCAGCCTGTCTCCGGTCCTTAATGAAAAACTGTTTTTT. This chain uses TRBV5-1 with TRBJ1-4; D gene ambiguous. The CDR3 spans 15 residues. The ends were cut back, 4 bases at V and 4 bases at J, with 14 bases in the middle. The germline gives CDR1 SGHRS, CDR2 YFSETQ.

J is TRBJ1-1 and V is TRBV30, with D possibly matching TRBD1 (5 bases). The CDR3 length is 12 residues. V was shortened by 8 bases and J by 1 base, with 11 bases between the two germline ends. The germline V gene encodes CDR1 GTSNPN and CDR2 SVGIG (reference sequence). CDR3 protein: CARRQGNTEAFF. The CDR3 DNA reads TGTGCCCGACGTCAGGGGAACACTGAAGCTTTCTTT.

J is TRBJ2-2 and V is TRBV2; maybe TRBD2 (5 bases). Trimming pared 4 bases from V and 8 bases from J, leaving 11 bases between. The CDR3 is 13 amino acids. Germline V gene data show CDR1 as SNHLY and CDR2 as FYNNEI. The CDR3 DNA is TGTGCCAGCAGTGGAGGGCCCAAGGGGGAGCTGTTTTTT. Its protein is CASSGGPKGELFF. Based on the CDR3 plus reference TRBV2 and TRBJ2-2, the full variable domain is EPEVTQTPSHQVTQMGQEVILRCVPISNHLYFYWYRQILGQKVEFLVSFYNNEISEKSEIFDDQFSVERPDGSNFTLKIRSTKLEDSAMYFCASSGGPKGELFFGEGSRLTVL.

The chain recombines TRBV12-3 or TRBV12-4 with TRBJ2-7; 7 bases map to TRBD2. The CDR3 extends over 14 amino acids. Trimming at V came to 8 bases and at J to 9 bases, leaving 16 bases not matched to a gene. The CDR3 coding sequence is TGTGCCAGCGGCGCCGGGACTACGATACGAGGGCAGTACTTC. This sequence encodes CASGAGTTIRGQYF.

CDR3 sequence (DNA): TGTGCCAGCAGCGTGGACAGGGCTGACTATGGCTACACCTTC. Protein sequence: CASSVDRADYGYTF. The V gene is TRBV5-5, the J gene TRBJ1-2; TRBD1 aligns across 8 bases. Looked up from germline, CDR1 is SGHKS and CDR2 is YYEKEE (reference sequence). This CDR3 comprises 14 residues. With 4 bases clipped from V and 3 bases from J, the junction kept 5 bases outside the gene matches.

The table lists this clonotype with many counts. The gene calls are TRBV3-1 and TRBJ1-4; D not certain. Trimming removed 1 base from V and 4 bases from J, with 13 bases in between. Germline V gives CDR1 LGHDT, CDR2 YNNKEL (reference sequence). The CDR3 sequence is 16 residues long. This CDR3 reads CASSQGPAVVNEKLFF. CDR3 DNA sequence: TGTGCCAGCAGCCAAGGGCCCGCAGTCGTTAATGAAAAACTGTTTTTT.

In its sample, this clonotype was seen a few times. The genes are TRBV9 and TRBJ2-3; possible D gene TRBD1, 5 bases. The germline V and J ends were trimmed by 3 bases and 1 base, with 15 bases remaining between them. Germline V CDR1 and CDR2: SGDLS, YYNGEE. This CDR3 spans 16 amino acids. CDR3 residues: CASSGTELGGTDTQYF. The CDR3 DNA follows: TGTGCCAGCAGCGGGACCGAGCTAGGGGGCACAGATACGCAGTATTTT.

V usage is TRBV14 and J usage is TRBJ2-3, with D uncertain. Trimming removed 0 bases from V and 4 bases from J, with 11 bases in between. The length of the CDR3 is 15 residues. Germline values: CDR1 SGHDN, CDR2 FVKESK. CDR3 amino acids: CASSQDGYPADTQYF. As DNA, the CDR3 is TGTGCCAGCAGCCAAGATGGCTACCCCGCAGATACGCAGTATTTT.

This clonotype appeared a few times. The chain carries TRBV5-4 and TRBJ1-2, with D possibly matching TRBD1 (6 bases). Trimming took 2 bases from V and 9 from J, leaving 14 bases between them. CDR1 is SGHNT, CDR2 YYREEE, per germline (reference sequence). The CDR3 is made up of 13 amino acids. The CDR3, as DNA: TGTGCCAGCAGCTTAGAAACAGGGTTGAGCTACACCTTC. Translated: CASSLETGLSYTF.

This clonotype came up once. The V call is TRBV20-1, the J call TRBJ2-1, with TRBD2 as a possible D gene (7 bases). V lost 2 bases and J lost 2, with 16 bases in between. This CDR3 region has 16 residues. Germline V CDR1 and CDR2: DFQATT, SNEGSKA (reference sequence). CDR3 coding DNA: TGCAGTGCTAGATTTCTGGAGGGGGGGGCCTACAATGAGCAGTTCTTC. It encodes CSARFLEGGAYNEQFF.

The chain combines TRBV20-1 with TRBJ1-2, with TRBD1 matching over 8 bases. V shed 5 bases, J shed 4 bases, and the junction held 9 bases outside the gene matches. The CDR3 is made up of 14 amino acids. Germline V CDR1 and CDR2: DFQATT, SNEGSKA (reference sequence). CDR3 DNA sequence: TGCAGTGCTCGGCAGGGGGCGGCCTTCTATGGCTACACCTTC. Amino acid sequence: CSARQGAAFYGYTF.

This clonotype was seen only a few times. The chain is built from TRBV4-1 and TRBJ1-5; D is uncertain. Deletions cut 0 bases from V and 0 bases from J, with 9 bases between. CDR1 MGHRA and CDR2 YSYEKL come from the germline V gene. The CDR3 has 16 amino acids. The CDR3 nucleotides read TGCGCCAGCAGCCAAGAGGGTGGGAATAGCAATCAGCCCCAGCATTTT. Translating gives CASSQEGGNSNQPQHF.

This clonotype was counted once. This chain links TRBV3-1 with TRBJ1-4; D is perhaps TRBD1 (5 bases). The CDR3 has 14 residues. The germline V gene encodes CDR1 LGHDT and CDR2 YNNKEL (reference sequence). V was trimmed by 4 bases and J by 8 bases, leaving 14 bases between them. CDR3 loop: CASSPRGPTEKLFF. In DNA, the CDR3 is TGTGCCAGCAGCCCGCGGGGCCCGACCGAAAAACTGTTTTTT. Supplemented by reference TRBV3-1 and TRBJ1-4, the full variable domain reads DTAVSQTPKYLVTQMGNDKSIKCEQNLGHDTMYWYKQDSKKFLKIMFSYNNKELIINETVPNRFSPKSPDKAHLNLHINSLELGDSAVYFCASSPRGPTEKLFFGSGTQLSVL.

The chain couples TRBV20-1 to TRBJ2-7, with 7 bases aligning to TRBD2. The V gene's germline CDR1 is DFQATT and CDR2 SNEGSKA (reference sequence). V trimming: 6 bases; J trimming: 2 bases; junction bases outside the gene matches: 7. This CDR3 is built from 13 residues. The DNA for the CDR3 is TGCAGTGCAGCGGGGACCTCTGCCTACGAGCAGTACGTC. Its protein product is CSAAGTSAYEQYV.

This clonotype appeared a few times. This sequence joins TRBV7-2 and TRBJ2-3; TRBD1 matches 7 bases. Trimming at V came to 5 bases and at J to 6 bases, leaving 5 bases not matched to a gene. There are 13 residues in the CDR3. Looked up from germline, CDR1 is SGHTA and CDR2 is FQGNSA. As DNA, the CDR3 is TGTGCCAGCAGCGCACTCAGGGGGGATACGCAGTATTTT. Its protein product is CASSALRGDTQYF.

V is TRBV5-1 and J is TRBJ2-7, with TRBD2 identical over 9 bases. The ends lost 5 bases at V and 3 bases at J; junction bases unmatched: 6. The CDR3 spans 14 residues. Per germline, CDR1 SGHRS and CDR2 YFSETQ. This chain's CDR3 is CASSESSGVYEQYF. The CDR3 DNA follows: TGCGCCAGCAGTGAGTCTAGCGGGGTCTACGAGCAGTACTTC.